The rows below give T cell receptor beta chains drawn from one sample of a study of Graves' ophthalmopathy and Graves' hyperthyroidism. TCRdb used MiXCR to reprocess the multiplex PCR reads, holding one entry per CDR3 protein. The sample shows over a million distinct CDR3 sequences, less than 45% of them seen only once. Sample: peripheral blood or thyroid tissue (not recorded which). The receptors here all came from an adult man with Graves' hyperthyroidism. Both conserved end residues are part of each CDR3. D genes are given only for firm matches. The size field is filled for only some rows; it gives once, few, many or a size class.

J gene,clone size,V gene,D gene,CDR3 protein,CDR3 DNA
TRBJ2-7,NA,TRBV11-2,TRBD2,CASSETGTSGRGEQYF,TGTGCCAGCAGCGAGACCGGGACTAGCGGGAGAGGGGAGCAGTACTTC
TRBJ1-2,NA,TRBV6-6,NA,CASSYSVQASSYGYTF,TGTGCCAGCAGTTACTCGGTCCAGGCGTCTTCTTATGGCTACACCTTC
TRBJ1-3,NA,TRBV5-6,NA,CASSFYVASSGNTIYF,TGTGCCAGCAGCTTCTACGTGGCCTCCTCTGGAAACACCATATATTTT
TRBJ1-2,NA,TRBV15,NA,CATRARRRSNYGYTF,TGTGCCACCAGAGCCCGACGGAGATCTAACTATGGCTACACCTTC
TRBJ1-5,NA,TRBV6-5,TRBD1,CASSYSGTAYEHF,TGTGCCAGCAGTTACTCCGGGACAGCCTACGAGCATTTT
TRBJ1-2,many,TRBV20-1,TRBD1,CSATKVGTGSGYTF,TGCAGTGCTACCAAGGTTGGGACAGGTTCCGGCTACACCTTC
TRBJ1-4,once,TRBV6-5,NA,CASSPFDSREKLFF,TGTGCCAGCAGTCCATTCGACTCCCGGGAAAAACTGTTTTTT
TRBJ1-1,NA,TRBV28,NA,CASTLGALPEAFF,TGTGCCAGCACTTTGGGGGCGCTTCCTGAAGCTTTCTTT
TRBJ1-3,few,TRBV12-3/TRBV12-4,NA,CASSPHPYDPKDTIYF,TGTGCCAGCAGTCCCCACCCCTACGACCCGAAGGACACCATATATTTT
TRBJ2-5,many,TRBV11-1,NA,CASSLVGQGMETQYF,TGTGCCAGCAGCTTAGTGGGGCAGGGCATGGAGACCCAGTACTTC
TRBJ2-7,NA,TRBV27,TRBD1,CASSDRGKDEQYF,TGTGCCAGCTCAGACAGGGGGAAGGACGAGCAGTACTTC
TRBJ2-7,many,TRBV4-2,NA,CASSQGEQQYF,TGTGCCAGCAGCCAAGGGGAACAGCAGTACTTC
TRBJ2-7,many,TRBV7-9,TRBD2,CASSFARGQRGERTYEQYF,TGTGCCAGCAGCTTCGCGAGGGGGCAGCGGGGGGAGAGAACCTACGAGCAGTACTTC
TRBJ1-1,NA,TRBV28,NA,CASRGAQGYTEAFF,TGTGCCAGCAGAGGGGCCCAAGGCTACACTGAAGCTTTCTTT
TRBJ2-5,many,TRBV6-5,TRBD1,CASSATGGAETQYF,TGTGCCAGCAGTGCCACAGGGGGCGCGGAGACCCAGTACTTC
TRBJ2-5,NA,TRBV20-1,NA,CSAFGGNRETQYF,TGCAGTGCTTTTGGGGGTAATAGGGAGACCCAGTACTTC
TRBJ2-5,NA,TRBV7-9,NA,CASRDSAQETQYF,TGTGCCAGCAGGGATAGCGCGCAAGAGACCCAGTACTTC
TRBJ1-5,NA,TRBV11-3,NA,CASSYLPGPSRPQHF,TGTGCCAGCAGTTACCTCCCGGGACCCTCCCGGCCCCAGCATTTT